The present TCR beta chain was sequenced within a study of PD-1 blockade in classical Hodgkin lymphoma. Study-level points and caveats: Lower baseline TCR diversity was reported for newly diagnosed patients than for healthy donors. Later analyses included only patients treated at least 1 year post-ASCT. CD4+ TCR diversity rose significantly by C4D1, and CD8+ TCR diversity did not.

Points on this clone: Its antigen is currently unknown.

The sample's time point: cycle 4 day 1 (C4D1), after more than 5 weeks of nivolumab. The patients all showed relapse after autologous stem cell transplantation, while their brentuximab vedotin exposure varied. Magnetic negative selection was used to purify CD4+ T cells from thawed PBMCs. Generated by immunoSEQ multiplex PCR, the TCRdb table keeps only in-frame clones and is missing some. The sample includes 15,000 to 20,000 clones, approximately 82% of them seen just once. Trimming removed 3 bases from V and 5 bases from J; junction bases left unmatched: 9. In germline, CDR1 is ENHRY, CDR2 SYGVKD. The CDR3 covers 16 residues.

This chain links TRBV10-3 with TRBJ2-5; 10 positions match TRBD2. Sequenced material: CD4+ T cells from blood, taken before the fourth cycle of nivolumab. The origin of this receptor is a human donor with classical Hodgkin lymphoma. CDR3 region: CAISDPKREGRETQYF. The DNA for the CDR3 is TGTGCCATCAGTGACCCTAAGCGGGAGGGCAGGGAGACCCAGTACTTC.